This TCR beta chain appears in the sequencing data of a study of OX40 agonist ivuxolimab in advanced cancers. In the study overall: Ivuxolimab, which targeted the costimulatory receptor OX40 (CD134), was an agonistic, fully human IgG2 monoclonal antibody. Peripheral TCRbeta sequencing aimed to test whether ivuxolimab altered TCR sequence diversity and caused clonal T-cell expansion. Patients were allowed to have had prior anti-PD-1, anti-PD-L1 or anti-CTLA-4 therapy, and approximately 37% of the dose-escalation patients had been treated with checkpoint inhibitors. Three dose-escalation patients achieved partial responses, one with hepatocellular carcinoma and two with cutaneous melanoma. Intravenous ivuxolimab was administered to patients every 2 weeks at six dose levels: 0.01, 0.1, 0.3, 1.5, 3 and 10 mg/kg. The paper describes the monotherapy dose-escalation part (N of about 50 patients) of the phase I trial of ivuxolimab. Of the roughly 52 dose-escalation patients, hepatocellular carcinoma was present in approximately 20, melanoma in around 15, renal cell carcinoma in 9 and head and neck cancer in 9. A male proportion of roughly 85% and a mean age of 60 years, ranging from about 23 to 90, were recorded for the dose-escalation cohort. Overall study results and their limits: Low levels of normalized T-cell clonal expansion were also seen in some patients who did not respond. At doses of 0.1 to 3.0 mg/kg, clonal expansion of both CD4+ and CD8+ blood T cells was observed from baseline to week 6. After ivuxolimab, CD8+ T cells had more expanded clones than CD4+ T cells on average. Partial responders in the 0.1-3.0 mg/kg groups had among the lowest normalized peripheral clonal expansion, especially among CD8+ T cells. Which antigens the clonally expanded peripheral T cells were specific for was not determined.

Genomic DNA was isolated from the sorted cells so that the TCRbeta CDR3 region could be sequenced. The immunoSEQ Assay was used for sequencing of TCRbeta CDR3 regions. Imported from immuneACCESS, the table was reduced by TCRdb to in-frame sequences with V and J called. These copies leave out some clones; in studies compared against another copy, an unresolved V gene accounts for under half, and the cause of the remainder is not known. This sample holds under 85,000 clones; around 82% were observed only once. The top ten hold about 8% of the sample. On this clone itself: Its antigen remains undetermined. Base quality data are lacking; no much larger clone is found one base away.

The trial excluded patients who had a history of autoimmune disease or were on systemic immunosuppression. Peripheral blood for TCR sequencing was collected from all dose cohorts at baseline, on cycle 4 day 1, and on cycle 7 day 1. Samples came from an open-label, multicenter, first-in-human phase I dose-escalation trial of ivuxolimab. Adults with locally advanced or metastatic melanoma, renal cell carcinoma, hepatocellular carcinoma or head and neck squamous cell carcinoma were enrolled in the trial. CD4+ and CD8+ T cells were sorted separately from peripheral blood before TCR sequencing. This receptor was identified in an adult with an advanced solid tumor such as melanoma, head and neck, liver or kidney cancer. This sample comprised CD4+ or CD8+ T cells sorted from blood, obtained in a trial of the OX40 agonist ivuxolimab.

The CDR3 amino acid sequence is: CASSPSGVLTYNEQFF. Here is the DNA: TGTGCCAGCAGCCCTAGCGGGGTCCTTACCTACAATGAGCAGTTCTTC. The rearrangement combines TRBV9 with TRBJ2-1, with 9 bases matching TRBD2. CDR1 SGDLS and CDR2 YYNGEE were looked up in the germline V gene. Germline trimming: 4 bases from V, 2 bases from J; junction bases outside gene matches: 7. Inclusive of the bounding cysteine and phenylalanine, the CDR3 is 16 residues long. Only the CDR3 part of the read is kept: 48 bases, read in frame from the first base.